The T cell receptor beta chain under discussion was sequenced for a study of OX40 agonist ivuxolimab in advanced cancers. For the wider study: The costimulatory receptor OX40 (CD134) was targeted by ivuxolimab, a fully human IgG2 agonistic monoclonal antibody. Of the roughly 50 dose-escalation patients, hepatocellular carcinoma was present in about 20, melanoma in some 15, renal cell carcinoma in 9 and head and neck cancer in 9. Partial responses were achieved by three dose-escalation patients, of whom one had hepatocellular carcinoma and two had cutaneous melanoma. The point of sequencing TCRbeta in the periphery was to test whether ivuxolimab changed TCR sequence diversity and drove clonal T-cell expansion. The dose-escalation cohort was 82.7% male with a mean age of approximately 60 years, ranging from roughly 23 to 85. Prior anti-PD-1, anti-PD-L1 or anti-CTLA-4 therapy was permitted, and checkpoint inhibitors had been received by roughly 40% of dose-escalation patients. Intravenous ivuxolimab was administered to patients every 2 weeks at six dose levels: 0.01, 0.1, 0.3, 1.5, 3 and 10 mg/kg. The paper describes the monotherapy dose-escalation part (N ≈ 52 patients) of the phase I trial of ivuxolimab.

Patients with a history of autoimmune disease or receiving systemic immunosuppression were excluded from the trial. In every dose cohort, peripheral blood was drawn for TCR sequencing at baseline, cycle 4 day 1, and cycle 7 day 1. The samples were drawn from a first-in-human, open-label, multicenter phase I dose-escalation trial of ivuxolimab. Adults with locally advanced or metastatic melanoma, renal cell carcinoma, hepatocellular carcinoma or head and neck squamous cell carcinoma were enrolled in the trial. Before TCR sequencing, CD4+ and CD8+ T cells were separately sorted from peripheral blood. On the study overall, not on this receptor specifically: At doses from 0.1 to 3.0 mg/kg, clonal expansion was seen in both CD4+ and CD8+ blood T cells between baseline and week 6. After ivuxolimab, more expanded clones were found on average in CD8+ T cells than in CD4+ T cells. Antigen specificity was not determined for the clonally expanded peripheral T cells. Low levels of normalized T-cell clonal expansion were also shown by some nonresponding patients. In partial responders in the 0.1-3.0 mg/kg groups, normalized peripheral clonal expansion was found to be among the lowest, especially among CD8+ T cells.

The CDR3, from cysteine to phenylalanine, totals 13 residues. Here the CDR3 DNA is all that survives: 39 bases in frame from base 1. CDR1 and CDR2 (MNHEY, SVGAGI) derive from the germline V gene. V and J lose 2 bases and 6 bases, and a span of 8 bases separates them. About this clone itself: Its target antigen remains unknown. Per-base qualities were not stored, and no clone one base away is much larger.

For sequencing of the TCRbeta CDR3 region, genomic DNA was extracted from the sorted cells. The immunoSEQ Assay was used to sequence the TCRbeta CDR3 regions. In its TCRdb copy, this immuneACCESS table keeps in-frame sequences only and misses some clones. Where compared with another copy, unresolved V genes explain less than half of these, and the others have no known cause. The sample table holds 9,500 to 15,000 clones, of which over 60% were seen once. The top ten clonotypes cover under 30% of the sample. Rearrangement joined TRBV6-5 to TRBJ2-1; the best D guess is TRBD1, with 6 bases matching. The sequencing used CD4+ or CD8+ T cells sorted from blood, collected in a trial of the OX40 agonist ivuxolimab. This receptor was obtained from an adult with an advanced solid tumor such as melanoma, head and neck, liver or kidney cancer. The CDR3 is CASSYGQINEQFF. The bases are TGTGCCAGCAGTTACGGACAGATCAATGAGCAGTTCTTC.